This TCR beta chain came from a study of Ad26.COV2.S vaccination and SARS-CoV-2 variants. General study points: The study found higher spike-specific TCR breadth in vaccine than placebo recipients.

Noted treatment: some 20 received Ad26.COV2.S at low or high dose, single or two shots; roughly five received placebo; per-sample allocation not given. The investigators took samples on day 63 after the first vaccine or placebo injection. Cohort 1b enrolled adults aged 18-55 years in Boston. As its vector, the vaccine had Ad26, which expressed Wuhan-strain SARS-CoV-2 spike. Measured with immunoSEQ multiplex PCR; TCRdb has only the in-frame clones, and not every one. Counted here are about 390,000 clones, approximately 86% occurring once; the ten biggest clones make up roughly 3%. Remarks on this clone: As yet, its antigen is unknown.

This TCR was sampled from a person aged 18-65 years who received the Ad26.COV2.S COVID-19 vaccine or a placebo. The sample here was peripheral blood, taken in a trial of Ad26.COV2.S vaccine versus placebo.

The CDR3 DNA reads TGCGCCAGCAGCCAATGGACAGGGCGTTCACCCCTCCACTTT. This encodes CASSQWTGRSPLHF. The V and J genes are TRBV5-1 and TRBJ1-6; TRBD1 aligns across 8 bases. Germline CDR1 SGHRS, CDR2 YFSETQ. The V segment lost 4 bases and the J segment 9 bases; nucleotides outside the gene matches: 6. The CDR3 sequence is 14 residues long.